This TCR beta chain was found in a study of T cell responses to AZD1222 COVID-19 vaccine. Study as a whole: Doses given second, at about 4 or about 12 weeks, were pooled.

CDR1 is LGHDT, CDR2 YNNKEL, per germline (reference sequence). V was trimmed by 7 bases and J by 1 base, leaving 14 bases between them. The CDR3 loop spans 15 amino acids. To note about this clone: Its specificity is unknown.

Study-wide results and limits: The study reported that nearly half of spike-specific TCRs target unmutated variant regions.

The assay was immunoSEQ multiplex PCR, and TCRdb's table has in-frame clones only and misses some. The table includes about 180,000 clones, roughly nine tenths detected once. J is TRBJ2-1 and V is TRBV3-1 (or the pseudogene TRBV3-2); D not certain. The origin of this receptor is an adult in good health. The specimen comprised peripheral blood, sampled on day 0 of AZD1222 vaccination. The CDR3 loop reads CASTRGVRSYNEQFF. The CDR3 nucleotides are TGTGCCAGCACCAGAGGAGTACGGTCCTACAATGAGCAGTTCTTC.